This T cell receptor beta chain was captured by sequencing in a study of T cells in Graves' hyperthyroidism and ophthalmopathy. Study-wide context: Sampling of peripheral blood happened at initial diagnosis, prior to any treatment. General study results and limits: In the blood, most expanded thyroid clonotypes above 0.001 appeared as well.

Amplification yielded TCR beta CDR3 regions, with RNA transcripts as the source. The TCR CDR3 first-round RT-PCR relied on the HTBI primer set. TCRdb passed the multiplex PCR reads through MiXCR, listing each CDR3 protein once. The profile shows more than 300,000 distinct CDR3 sequences, roughly 14% of them singletons. Trimming took 4 bases from V and 0 from J, leaving 10 bases between them. The germline V gene encodes CDR1 LGHDT and CDR2 YNNKEL (reference sequence). The CDR3 runs 14 residues. Hyperthyroidism in the patients, aged 18 to 65, was newly diagnosed and under 2 months in duration. The source of the PBMCs was less than 12 ml of fresh peripheral blood. This clonotype was seen ten or more times. Its antigen remains unidentified.

This chain joins TRBV3-1 and TRBJ2-7, with D perhaps matching TRBD1 (5 bases). The source of this sequence is a woman aged 55-69 years with Graves' hyperthyroidism. The sample consisted of blood. The DNA for the CDR3 is TGTGCCAGCAGCCTAGGGGTCTACTCCTACGAGCAGTACTTC. The encoded protein is CASSLGVYSYEQYF.